Detailed here is one T cell receptor beta chain. Its matching antigen is unknown. These data are taken from a study of identical twins. Study results and caveats: Modeled out-of-frame TCR alpha sharing in monozygotic twins fell below observed levels. Low generation probability was overrepresented in out-of-frame alpha sequences shared by twins.

This CDR3 is built from 17 residues. V was clipped by 5 bases and J by 4 bases, with 21 bases between them. TCRdb reprocessed the 5' RACE reads via MiXCR and lists one record per CDR3 protein. In the table there are about 730,000 distinct CDR3 sequences, around 20% of which are singletons. A further study also used this sample, focusing on T cells expressing NK-cell markers.

Sequencing was done on a sample of PBMCs. The source of this sequence is a woman between 18 and 30 years old in good health. This chain connects TRBV12-3 or TRBV12-4 to TRBJ2-1; a weak D match, TRBD1 (5 bases). CDR3: CASSPTTDSYPYNEQFF. CDR3 DNA sequence: TGTGCCAGCAGTCCTACGACAGACTCGTACCCTTACAATGAGCAGTTCTTC.